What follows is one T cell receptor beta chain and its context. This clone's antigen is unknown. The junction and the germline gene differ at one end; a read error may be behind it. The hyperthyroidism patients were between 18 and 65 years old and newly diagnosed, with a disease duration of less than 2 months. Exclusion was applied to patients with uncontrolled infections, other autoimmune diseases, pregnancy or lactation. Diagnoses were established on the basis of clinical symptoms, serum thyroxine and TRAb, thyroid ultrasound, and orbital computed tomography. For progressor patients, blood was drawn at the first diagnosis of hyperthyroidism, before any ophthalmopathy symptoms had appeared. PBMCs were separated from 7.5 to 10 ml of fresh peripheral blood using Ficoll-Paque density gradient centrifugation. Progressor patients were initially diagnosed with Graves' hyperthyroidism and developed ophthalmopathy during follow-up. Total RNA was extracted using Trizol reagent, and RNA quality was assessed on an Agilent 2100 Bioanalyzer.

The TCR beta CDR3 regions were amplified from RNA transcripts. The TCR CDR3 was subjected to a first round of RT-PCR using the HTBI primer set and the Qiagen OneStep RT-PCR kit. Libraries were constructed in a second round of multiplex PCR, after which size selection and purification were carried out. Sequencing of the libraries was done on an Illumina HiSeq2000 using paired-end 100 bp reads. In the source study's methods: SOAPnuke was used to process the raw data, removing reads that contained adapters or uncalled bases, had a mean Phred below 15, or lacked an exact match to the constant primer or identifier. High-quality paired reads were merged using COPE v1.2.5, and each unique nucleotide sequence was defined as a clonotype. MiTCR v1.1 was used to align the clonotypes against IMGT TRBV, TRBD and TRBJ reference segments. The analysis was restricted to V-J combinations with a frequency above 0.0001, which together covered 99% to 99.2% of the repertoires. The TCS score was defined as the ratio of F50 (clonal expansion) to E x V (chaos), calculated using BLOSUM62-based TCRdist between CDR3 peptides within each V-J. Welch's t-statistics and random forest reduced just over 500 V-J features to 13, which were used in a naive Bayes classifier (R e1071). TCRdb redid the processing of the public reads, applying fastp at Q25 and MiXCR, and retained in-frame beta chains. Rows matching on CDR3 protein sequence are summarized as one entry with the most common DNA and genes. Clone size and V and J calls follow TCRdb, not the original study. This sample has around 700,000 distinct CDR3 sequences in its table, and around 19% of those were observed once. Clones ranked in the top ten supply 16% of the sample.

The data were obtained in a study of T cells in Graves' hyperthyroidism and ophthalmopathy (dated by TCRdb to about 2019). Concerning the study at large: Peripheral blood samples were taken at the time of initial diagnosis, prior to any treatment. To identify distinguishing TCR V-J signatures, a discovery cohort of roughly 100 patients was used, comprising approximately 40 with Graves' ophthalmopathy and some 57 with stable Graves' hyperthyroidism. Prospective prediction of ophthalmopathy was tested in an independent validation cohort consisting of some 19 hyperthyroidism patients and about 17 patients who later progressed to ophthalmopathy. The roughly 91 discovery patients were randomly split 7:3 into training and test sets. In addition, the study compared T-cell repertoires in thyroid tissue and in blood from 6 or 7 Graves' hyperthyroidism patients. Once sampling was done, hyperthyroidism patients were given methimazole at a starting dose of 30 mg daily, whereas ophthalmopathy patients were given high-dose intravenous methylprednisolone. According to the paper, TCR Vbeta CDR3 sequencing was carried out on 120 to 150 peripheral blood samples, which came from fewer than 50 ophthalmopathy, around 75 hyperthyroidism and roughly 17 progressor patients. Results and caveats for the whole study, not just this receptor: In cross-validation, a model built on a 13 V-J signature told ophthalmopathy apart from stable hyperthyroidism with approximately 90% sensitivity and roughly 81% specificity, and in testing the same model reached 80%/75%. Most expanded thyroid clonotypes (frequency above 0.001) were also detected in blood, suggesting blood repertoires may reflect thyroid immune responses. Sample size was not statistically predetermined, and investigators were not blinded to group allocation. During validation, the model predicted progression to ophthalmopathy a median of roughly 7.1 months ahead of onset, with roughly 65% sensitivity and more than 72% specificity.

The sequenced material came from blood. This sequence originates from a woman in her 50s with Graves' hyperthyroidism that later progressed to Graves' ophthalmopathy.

The CDR3 is CSGWARLNTGAFF. Read as DNA, the sequence is TGCAGCGGTTGGGCACGGCTGAACACTGGAGCTTTCTTT. Recombination connected TRBV29-1 to TRBJ1-1; the D gene remains uncertain. Its CDR3 holds 13 amino acids, cysteine through phenylalanine. Left in the record is the CDR3 DNA by itself, 39 bases read in frame from the first base. CDR1 SQVTM and CDR2 ANQGSEA were looked up in the germline V gene.